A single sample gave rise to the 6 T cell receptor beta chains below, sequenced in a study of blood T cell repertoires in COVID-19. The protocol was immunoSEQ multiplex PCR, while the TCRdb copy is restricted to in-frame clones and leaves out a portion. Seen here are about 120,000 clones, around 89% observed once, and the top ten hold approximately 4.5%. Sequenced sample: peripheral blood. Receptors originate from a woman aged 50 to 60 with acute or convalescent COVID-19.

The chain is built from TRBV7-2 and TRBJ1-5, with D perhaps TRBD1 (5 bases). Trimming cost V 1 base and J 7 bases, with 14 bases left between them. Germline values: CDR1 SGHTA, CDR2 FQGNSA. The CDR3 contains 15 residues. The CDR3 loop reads CASSLGAGRGQPQHF. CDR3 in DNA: TGTGCCAGCAGCTTAGGGGCAGGTAGGGGACAGCCCCAGCATTTT.

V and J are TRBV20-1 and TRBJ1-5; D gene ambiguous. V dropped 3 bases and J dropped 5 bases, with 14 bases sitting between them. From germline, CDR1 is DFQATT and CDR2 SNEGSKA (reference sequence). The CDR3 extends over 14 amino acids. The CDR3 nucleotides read TGCAGTGCTAGTGAAATGGCCCTCCATCAGCCCCAGCATTTT. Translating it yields CSASEMALHQPQHF.

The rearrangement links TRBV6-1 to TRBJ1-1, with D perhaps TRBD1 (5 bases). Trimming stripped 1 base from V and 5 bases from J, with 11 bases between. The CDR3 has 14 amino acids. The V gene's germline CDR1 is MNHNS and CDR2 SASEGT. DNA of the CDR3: TGTGCCAGCAGTGAAGGACAGTTTTTGACTGAAGCTTTCTTT. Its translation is CASSEGQFLTEAFF.

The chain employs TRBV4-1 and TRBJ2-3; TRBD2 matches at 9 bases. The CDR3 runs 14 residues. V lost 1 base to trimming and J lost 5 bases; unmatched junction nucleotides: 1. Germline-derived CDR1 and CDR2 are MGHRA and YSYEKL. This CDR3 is CASSQASGVDTQYF. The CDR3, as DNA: TGCGCCAGCAGCCAAGCTAGCGGGGTAGATACGCAGTATTTT.

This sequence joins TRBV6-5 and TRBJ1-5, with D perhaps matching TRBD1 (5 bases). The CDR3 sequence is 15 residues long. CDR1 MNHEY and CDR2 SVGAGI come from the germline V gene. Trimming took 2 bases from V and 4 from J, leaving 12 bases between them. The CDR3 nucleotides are TGTGCCAGCAGTTACGGGCAGGGAGGGAATCAGCCCCAGCATTTT. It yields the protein CASSYGQGGNQPQHF.

The CDR3: CASSTEPGGGETQYF. The DNA of the CDR3 is TGTGCCAGCAGCACCGAGCCGGGGGGCGGAGAGACCCAGTACTTC. The gene calls are TRBV7-6 and TRBJ2-5, with D possibly matching TRBD2 (7 bases). The V end lost 5 bases, the J end lost 4 bases, and 17 bases lay between the germline ends. Germline V gives CDR1 SGHVS, CDR2 FNYEAQ. CDR3 length equals 15 residues.